This T cell receptor beta chain is from a study of T cell changes during pregnancy in multiple sclerosis. The germline V gene has CDR1 SEHNR and CDR2 FQNEAQ (reference sequence). The ends lost 4 bases at V and 0 bases at J; junction bases unmatched: 2. CDR3 length: 16 amino acids. Method: immunoSEQ multiplex PCR; TCRdb's copy keeps in-frame clones and lacks some. The data show approximately 48,000 clones, with under 95% seen just once and around 3.3% held by the top ten. The chain employs TRBV7-9 and TRBJ1-3; 11 bases agree with TRBD1. Sequencing used CD8+ T cells from peripheral blood mononuclear cells, obtained before pregnancy. The receptor comes from a female donor with multiple sclerosis, enrolled in a pregnancy study. The CDR3 DNA follows: TGTGCCAGCAGCTCCGGGACAGGGGGCTCTGGAAACACCATATATTTT. Translating gives CASSSGTGGSGNTIYF.